A single sample gave rise to the 30 T cell receptor beta chains below, sequenced in a study of blood T cells in healthy people across ages. A second roughly 7 to 11 cycle PCR used barcoded and J-beta primers. TCRdb independently ran MiXCR on the 5' RACE reads; one entry per CDR3 protein. This table has about 1.6 million distinct CDR3 sequences, approximately 32% appearing once. Sequencing used blood. The source is a woman under 40 in good health.

The chain has TRBV7-9 and TRBJ2-5; D is perhaps TRBD1 (7 bases). The CDR3 loop spans 15 amino acids. Trimming shortened V by 1 base and J by 4 bases, and 13 bases separated the two germline ends. Germline V gene sequence: CDR1 SEHNR, CDR2 FQNEAQ (reference sequence). The CDR3 DNA follows: TGTGCCAGCAGCTTAGGCGACAGGGAGGCAGAGACCCAGTACTTC. The encoded protein is CASSLGDREAETQYF.

V is TRBV15 and J is TRBJ2-3; 9 nucleotides agree with TRBD2. Germline trimming cut 7 bases from V and 3 bases from J; bases unmatched to any gene: 8. The germline V gene encodes CDR1 LNHNV and CDR2 YYDKDF (reference sequence). This CDR3 spans 15 amino acids. The CDR3 sequence: CATTEAGGLTDTQYF. In nucleotides, the CDR3 is TGTGCCACCACTGAAGCGGGAGGTTTGACAGATACGCAGTATTTT.

The J gene is TRBJ1-2, the V gene TRBV6-5, with D perhaps matching TRBD1 (6 bases). CDR3 length: 13 residues. Trimming took 6 bases from V and 8 from J, leaving 16 bases between them. Germline V gene data show CDR1 as MNHEY and CDR2 as SVGAGI. The CDR3 DNA reads as TGTGCCAGCAGGTACATGGGGGCCAGAGGCTACACCTTC. This codes for CASRYMGARGYTF.

The chain combines TRBV13 with TRBJ2-7, with 7 bases lining up with TRBD1. The V and J ends lost 5 bases and 4 bases, in that order; junction bases with no gene match: 11. The CDR3 extends over 15 amino acids. CDR1 PRHDT and CDR2 FYEKMQ come from the germline V gene (reference sequence). The CDR3 loop is CASSITGQNMYEQYF. In DNA, the CDR3 is TGTGCCAGCAGCATTACGGGACAGAACATGTACGAGCAGTACTTC.

The chain couples TRBV10-3 to TRBJ2-7, with no clear D. The CDR3 has 12 amino acids. Germline-derived CDR1 and CDR2 are ENHRY and SYGVKD. CDR3 sequence: CDSGPETDEQYF. The DNA for the CDR3 is TGTGACTCGGGCCCGGAGACCGACGAGCAGTACTTC.

In its sample, this clonotype was seen a few times. The V and J genes are TRBV20-1 and TRBJ1-2; possibly TRBD1 for D (6 bases). Germline CDR1 DFQATT, CDR2 SNEGSKA (reference sequence). Trimming pared 2 bases from V and 2 bases from J, leaving 9 bases between. This CDR3 region has 13 residues. The CDR3 DNA follows: TGCAGTGCTAGACCAACAGGGAACTATGGCTACACCTTC. Translated, it gives CSARPTGNYGYTF.

This clonotype was counted only a few times. This chain links TRBV11-2 with TRBJ2-1, with D perhaps matching TRBD1 (6 bases). CDR1 and CDR2 from the germline V gene are SGHAT and FQNNGV. The CDR3 has 15 amino acids. V was clipped by 5 bases and J by 2 bases, with 13 bases between them. CDR3 residues: CASSGLEGAYNEQFF. The CDR3, as DNA: TGTGCCAGCAGCGGCCTTGAGGGGGCCTACAATGAGCAGTTCTTC.

This clonotype occurred a few times. This chain uses TRBV29-1 with TRBJ2-7; 10 nucleotides agree with TRBD1. With V trimmed by 7 bases and J by 0 bases, 6 bases remained unmatched. Germline CDR1 SQVTM, CDR2 ANQGSEA. This CDR3 region has 14 residues. Here the CDR3 DNA reads TGCAGCGCCAGGACAGGGGGGAGCTCCTACGAGCAGTACTTC. It is translated as CSARTGGSSYEQYF.

This chain connects TRBV24-1 to TRBJ2-1; 10 nucleotides align to TRBD2. The V gene end was trimmed by 4 bases and the J gene end by 1 base; junction bases not matched to a gene: 3. The CDR3 consists of 16 residues. Germline V gene lookup returns CDR1 KGHDR and CDR2 SFDVKD. The DNA of the CDR3 is TGTGCCACCAGTGAATATAGCGGGAGGTCCTACAATGAGCAGTTCTTC. Translation: CATSEYSGRSYNEQFF.

Comments on this clonotype: One end of the junction is discordant with germline, which a read error may explain. The J gene is TRBJ2-5, the V gene TRBV7-9; D may be TRBD1 (5 bases). The CDR3 length is 18 residues. Germline lookup yields CDR1 SEHNR and CDR2 FQNEAQ (reference sequence). This CDR3 is CASSHTPSHRTDQETQYF. CDR3 coding DNA: TGCGCCAGCAGCCACACCCCATCCCACAGGACGGACCAAGAGACCCAGTACTTC.

This clonotype appeared a few times. The J gene is TRBJ1-2, the V gene TRBV20-1; D gene ambiguous. The length of the CDR3 is 14 residues. The germline gives CDR1 DFQATT, CDR2 SNEGSKA (reference sequence). Trimming left V 0 bases short and J 4 bases short, with 12 bases between. This CDR3 is CSARDARGSYGYTF. The CDR3 DNA is TGCAGTGCTAGAGATGCCAGAGGCAGCTATGGCTACACCTTC.

This clonotype was recorded at least ten times. The chain combines TRBV10-3 with TRBJ2-5; D gene ambiguous. This CDR3 comprises 13 residues. V dropped 4 bases and J dropped 2 bases, with 8 bases sitting between them. Per germline, CDR1 ENHRY and CDR2 SYGVKD. The CDR3 DNA reads as TGTGCCATCAGTGGTTGGGGACAAGAGACCCAGTACTTC. Translating it yields CAISGWGQETQYF.

On this clonotype itself: A much more abundant neighbour one base away suggests this may be a read error. The chain recombines TRBV20-1 with TRBJ2-3; 10 bases map to TRBD1. This CDR3 has 13 amino acids. Germline-derived CDR1 and CDR2 are DFQATT and SNEGSKA (reference sequence). CDR3 bases: TGCAGTGCACCGGGACAGGGGAAAGATACGCGGTATTTT. Its protein is CSAPGQGKDTRYF.

This clonotype was counted once. The rearrangement uses TRBV6-5 and TRBJ1-2, with D maybe TRBD1 (6 bases). CDR3 size: 16 residues. Trimming shortened V by 2 bases and J by 4 bases, and 17 bases separated the two germline ends. Looked up from germline, CDR1 is MNHEY and CDR2 is SVGAGI. CDR3 nucleotides: TGTGCCAGCAGTTACCTTGATGGAAGGGGGGCCTATGGCTACACCTTC. As protein: CASSYLDGRGAYGYTF.

V and J are TRBV10-3 and TRBJ2-3; the D gene is possibly TRBD2 (5 bases). From germline, CDR1 is ENHRY and CDR2 SYGVKD. V was pared by 0 bases and J by 0 bases, with 10 bases between. This CDR3 spans 16 amino acids. The CDR3 DNA reads as TGTGCCATCAGTGAGTCAGCAGAGGGTAGCACAGATACGCAGTATTTT. Translation: CAISESAEGSTDTQYF.

The CDR3 DNA reads TGTGCCAGCAGTTTCGGACAGGAGGGCTACGAGCAGTACTTC. Its protein is CASSFGQEGYEQYF. J is TRBJ2-7 and V is TRBV5-4; perhaps TRBD1 as D (7 bases). The germline V and J ends were trimmed by 5 bases and 3 bases, with 15 bases remaining between them. Germline values: CDR1 SGHNT, CDR2 YYREEE (reference sequence). The CDR3 consists of 14 residues.

This clonotype was picked up a small number of times. V is TRBV16 and J is TRBJ2-7, with 8 bases matching TRBD2. The CDR3 is 12 residues long. V was pared by 6 bases and J by 7 bases, with 5 bases of the junction left unmatched. CDR1 and CDR2 from the germline V gene are KGHSY and FQNENV. In DNA, the CDR3 is TGTGCCAGCAGTCCCGGGACTAGAGAGCAGTACTTC. Protein product: CASSPGTREQYF. Full variable domain (remainder filled in from reference TRBV16 and TRBJ2-7): GEEVAQTPKHLVRGEGQKAKLYCAPIKGHSYVFWYQQVLKNEFKFLISFQNENVFDETGMPKERFSAKCLPNSPCSLEIQATKLEDSAVYFCASSPGTREQYFGPGTRLTVT.

This clonotype has just a few counts. The CDR3 DNA is TGCAGTGCTAGAGGGACTAGGAAGACCCAGTACTTC. Translation: CSARGTRKTQYF. V gene TRBV20-1 combines with J gene TRBJ2-5, with 7 bases aligning to TRBD2. V trimming: 1 base; J trimming: 6 bases; junction bases outside the gene matches: 2. The germline gives CDR1 DFQATT, CDR2 SNEGSKA (reference sequence). CDR3 length: 12 amino acids.

The J gene is TRBJ1-6, the V gene TRBV7-2; 7 bases line up with TRBD1. CDR1 is SGHTA and CDR2 is FQGNSA in the germline V gene. V dropped 8 bases and J dropped 8; count of bases not matched to a gene: 12. CDR3 length equals 15 residues. CDR3 loop: CASGRGKTGDSPLHF. The CDR3, as DNA: TGTGCCAGCGGCAGGGGGAAAACTGGGGATTCACCCCTCCACTTT.

The chain uses TRBV4-2 and TRBJ1-1; D gene ambiguous. The germline V gene has CDR1 LGHNA and CDR2 YNFKEQ. The CDR3 runs to 15 residues. V lost 0 bases and J 6 bases, leaving 14 bases between the germline ends. The CDR3 region is CASSQERTRLAEAFF. The CDR3 DNA follows: TGTGCCAGCAGCCAAGAACGGACCAGGCTGGCTGAAGCTTTCTTT.

This chain links TRBV5-4 with TRBJ1-1, with TRBD1 identical over 7 bases. Germline CDR1 SGHNT, CDR2 YYREEE (reference sequence). The CDR3 is 14 amino acids. V lost 3 bases, J lost 3 bases, and 5 bases stayed unmatched. CDR3 nucleotide sequence: TGTGCCAGCAGCTGGCCAGGGGGGGACACTGAAGCTTTCTTT. This translates into CASSWPGGDTEAFF. Full variable domain (outside the CDR3, taken from reference TRBV5-4 and TRBJ1-1): ETGVTQSPTHLIKTRGQQVTLRCSSQSGHNTVSWYQQALGQGPQFIFQYYREEENGRGNFPPRFSGLQFPNYSSELNVNALELDDSALYLCASSWPGGDTEAFFGQGTRLTVV.

This clonotype was observed a handful of times. The V gene is TRBV7-9, the J gene TRBJ2-1; no clear D. V lost 0 bases and J 0 bases, leaving 12 bases between the germline ends. Per the germline V gene, CDR1 is SEHNR and CDR2 is FQNEAQ (reference sequence). This CDR3 region has 17 residues. CDR3 DNA sequence: TGTGCCAGCAGCTTAGCGTTTCCCGGCAGCTCCTACAATGAGCAGTTCTTC. Translating gives CASSLAFPGSSYNEQFF.

This clonotype has more than one count but fewer than ten. This chain connects TRBV3-1 to TRBJ1-1; 8 bases match TRBD1. The CDR3 has 14 amino acids. The V gene end was trimmed by 4 bases and the J gene end by 11 bases; junction bases not matched to a gene: 12. The germline V gene encodes CDR1 LGHDT and CDR2 YNNKEL (reference sequence). This CDR3 is CASSLDRVGWGAFF. The CDR3 DNA reads as TGTGCCAGCAGCCTGGACAGGGTAGGGTGGGGGGCTTTCTTT.

In its sample, this clonotype was seen a few times. The CDR3 loop is CASRRAGDTGELFF. For the CDR3, the DNA is TGTGCCAGCAGGAGGGCAGGGGACACCGGGGAGCTGTTTTTT. The rearrangement joins TRBV6-6 to TRBJ2-2; tentative D call: TRBD1 (6 bases). The CDR3 has 14 residues. V shed 6 bases and J shed 3 bases, with 11 bases lying between them. CDR1 MNHNY and CDR2 SVGAGI come from the germline V gene (reference sequence).

V and J are TRBV3-1 and TRBJ2-1; 7 bases match TRBD1. This CDR3 has 15 amino acids. Germline V lookup: CDR1 LGHDT, CDR2 YNNKEL (reference sequence). Trimming at V came to 4 bases and at J to 6 bases, leaving 9 bases not matched to a gene. CDR3 amino acids: CASSLSDRNGNEQFF. Written as DNA, the CDR3 is TGTGCCAGCAGCCTCTCGGACAGGAACGGCAATGAGCAGTTCTTC.

In this sample, this clonotype turned up many times. This chain connects TRBV7-9 to TRBJ1-2; D is uncertain. The V gene's germline CDR1 is SEHNR and CDR2 FQNEAQ (reference sequence). The V end lost 1 base, the J end lost 7 bases, and 13 bases lay between the germline ends. The CDR3 totals 14 residues. DNA for the CDR3: TGTGCCAGCAGCTTAGGCTGGGGTACGGGTGGCTACACCTTC. Translating it yields CASSLGWGTGGYTF.

This chain uses TRBV6-5 with TRBJ2-4, with D perhaps TRBD2 (5 bases). This CDR3 contains 19 residues. Looked up from germline, CDR1 is MNHEY and CDR2 is SVGAGI. The V end was cut by 2 bases, the J end by 1 base, with 21 bases between. CDR3 sequence: CASSYGGQDLILAKNIQYF. CDR3 coding DNA: TGTGCCAGCAGTTACGGAGGCCAGGACCTAATATTGGCCAAAAACATTCAGTACTTC.

This chain links TRBV20-1 with TRBJ2-1, with D possibly being TRBD2 (5 bases). Germline V gives CDR1 DFQATT, CDR2 SNEGSKA (reference sequence). The CDR3 loop spans 16 amino acids. Trimming took off 0 bases at V and 4 bases at J, with 16 bases between the two ends. CDR3 nucleotides: TGCAGTGCTAGAGACGTGCTCGGGGAACCTTACAATGAGCAGTTCTTC. Amino acids: CSARDVLGEPYNEQFF.

This clonotype was counted ten times or more. The chain uses TRBV29-1 and TRBJ1-2, with TRBD1 matching 8 bases. J lost 5 bases, V lost 6 bases, and 8 bases had no gene match. The CDR3 sequence is 13 residues long. Germline lookup yields CDR1 SQVTM and CDR2 ANQGSEA. The CDR3 bases are TGCAGCGTCGGCCGGGACAGGAGTTATGGCTACACCTTC. It encodes CSVGRDRSYGYTF. Together with reference TRBV29-1 and TRBJ1-2, the CDR3 gives the full variable domain: SAVISQKPSRDICQRGTSLTIQCQVDSQVTMMFWYRQQPGQSLTLIATANQGSEATYESGFVIDKFPISRPNLTFSTLTVSNMSPEDSSIYLCSVGRDRSYGYTFGSGTRLTVV.

This clonotype turned up a few times. The chain links TRBV12-3 or TRBV12-4 to TRBJ1-2, with 8 nucleotides matching TRBD1. This CDR3 has 15 residues. J lost 5 bases, V lost 5 bases, and 10 bases had no gene match. This CDR3 is CASSLSVQGAYGYTF. CDR3 bases: TGTGCCAGCAGTCTATCGGTTCAGGGGGCTTATGGCTACACCTTC.